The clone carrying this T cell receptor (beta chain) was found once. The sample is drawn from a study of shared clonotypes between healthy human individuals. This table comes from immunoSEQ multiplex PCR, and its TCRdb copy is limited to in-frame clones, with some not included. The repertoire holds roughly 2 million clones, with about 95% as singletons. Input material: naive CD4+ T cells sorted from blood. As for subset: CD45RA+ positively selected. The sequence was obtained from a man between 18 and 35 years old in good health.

The CDR3 coding sequence is TGTGCCAGCAGCTCTACGAGCGGGAAAGGCACCGGGGAGCTGTTTTTT. Amino acids: CASSSTSGKGTGELFF. The chain uses TRBV7-2 and TRBJ2-2; 7 bases line up with TRBD2. Germline CDR1 and CDR2: SGHTA and FQGNSA. The V and J ends lost 4 bases and 4 bases, in that order; junction bases with no gene match: 9. This CDR3 region has 16 residues. The complete variable domain, with remaining parts taken from reference TRBV7-2 and TRBJ2-2, reads GAGVSQSPSNKVTEKGKDVELRCDPISGHTALYWYRQSLGQGLEFLIYFQGNSAPDKSGLPSDRFSAERTGGSVSTLTIQRTQQEDSAVYLCASSSTSGKGTGELFFGEGSRLTVL.